This TCR beta chain was obtained from a study of blood T cell repertoires in COVID-19 (dated by TCRdb to 2019 to 2021). Regarding the complete study: Samples covering the acute and convalescent phases of COVID-19 were provided by collaborators in the United States, Italy and Spain. The samples were drawn from two sources: the first 160 participants of the ongoing ImmuneRACE study, and about 1,300 subjects contributed by 6 global collaborators. Sample metadata almost always included a de-identified subject ID, COVID-19 status, age in years and sex. Where HLA class I and class II types were available, the types were taken from metadata supplied by the sample provider, not from assay-based typing. The prospective study material was composed of cDNA or gDNA derived from T cells, B-cell-depleted T cells, or PBMCs. The repertoires were made available in a free public database intended to serve as a resource for research on the immune response to SARS-CoV-2. Deeply sampled blood TCRbeta repertoires from subjects exposed to, actively infected with, or recovered from COVID-19 were included in the dataset. Summary of the overall study and its limitations: The quantity of clinical and demographic metadata differed by source and by participant and was supplied without curation.

At one collaborating source in Seattle, patients were enrolled during active infection and were followed longitudinally through the course of disease. Each collaborating institution followed its own protocols to collect whole blood in K2EDTA tubes. For TCRbeta analysis, collaborators shipped samples in one of three forms: frozen whole blood, isolated PBMCs, or DNA extracted from either of those sample types. The sample holds one count of this clone. The specificity of this receptor is unknown. Per-base quality was not reported, and no clone a single base away is much larger than it. The immunoSEQ Assay, a bias-controlled multiplex PCR, was used to amplify TCRbeta CDR3 regions from genomic DNA. Per the original workflow: Nucleated cell counts per sample were estimated from amplification of reference gene primers within the assay. To quantify the absolute abundance of each unique TCRbeta CDR3 rearrangement, sequence reads were collapsed and filtered. Productive Simpson clonality was computed per sample as the square root of Simpson's diversity index over productive rearrangements. Drawn from immuneACCESS, this table holds only the in-frame rearrangements with V and J called that TCRdb kept. Clones are partly lost; checked studies trace under half to an unresolved V gene and leave the rest unexplained. V, J and clone size reflect that table, while D and trimming were determined from the DNA. The sample records 150,000 to 200,000 clones, approximately 80% of which are singletons. Clones ranked in the top ten supply roughly 14% of the sample.

Trimming takes 7 bases off V and 6 bases off J; junction bases not matched to a gene: 10. The CDR3 runs 15 amino acids, cysteine and phenylalanine included. Only CDR3 DNA is held: 45 bases, read in frame from base 1. The germline V gene (reference sequence) gives CDR1 as LNHDA and CDR2 as SQIVND. This TCR was sampled from a woman between 65 and 79 years old with COVID-19, enrolled during active disease. The chain uses TRBV19 and TRBJ1-5; the central 9 bases match TRBD1. What was sequenced was peripheral blood. The nucleotide sequence is given as TGTGCCAGTACCCCTCCGGGACAGGGAGGTCAGCCCCAGCATTTT. It specifies CASTPPGQGGQPQHF.